A selection of T cell receptor beta chains follows, all from one sample in a study of T-cell reconstitution after alpha-beta-depleted transplantation in children. MiXCR, run by TCRdb on the PCR reads, gives a single entry per CDR3 protein. The data show 70,000 to 95,000 distinct CDR3 sequences, with about a sixth seen just once and 40% to 65% held by the top ten. The starting material was PBMCs, mostly from graft donor cells, obtained 360 days after TCRalphabeta/CD19-depleted stem cell transplant. The source of these receptors is a male patient between 2 and 9 years old who had a stem cell transplant for acute lymphoblastic leukemia, so the T cells may come from the graft donor. The CDR3 runs from the conserved cysteine through the conserved F or W. Fields, in order: clone size, J gene, V gene, D gene, CDR3 protein, CDR3 DNA. D genes are given only for firm matches. Not every row has a clone size; where given, it reads once, few, many or a size class.

few,TRBJ2-3,TRBV27,.,CASSLYRGTDTQYF,TGTGCCAGCAGTTTATACCGGGGCACAGATACGCAGTATTTT
few,TRBJ1-3,TRBV10-3,.,CAISEIGNTIYF,TGTGCCATCAGTGAGATTGGAAACACCATATATTTT
many,TRBJ2-1,TRBV5-1,TRBD2,CASSSSGSSYNEQFF,TGTGCCAGCAGCTCGAGCGGGAGCTCCTACAATGAGCAGTTCTTC
medium-sized,TRBJ1-2,TRBV12-3/TRBV12-4,.,CASSPLQRYGYTF,TGTGCCAGCAGCCCTTTGCAGAGATATGGCTACACCTTC
many,TRBJ2-7,TRBV5-1,.,CASSLGTATYEQYF,TGCGCCAGCAGCTTGGGGACAGCCACTTACGAGCAGTACTTC
.,TRBJ2-3,TRBV29-1,TRBD2,CSVGFVGASGRAYTDTQYF,TGCAGCGTTGGTTTCGTTGGGGCTAGCGGGAGGGCGTACACAGATACGCAGTATTTT
many,TRBJ2-5,TRBV7-9,TRBD2,CASSHLLAGGGTQYF,TGTGCCAGCAGCCATTTGCTAGCGGGAGGTGGGACCCAGTACTTC
.,TRBJ2-5,TRBV11-2,.,CASSLGRKETQYF,TGTGCCAGCAGCTTGGGGAGGAAAGAGACCCAGTACTTC
.,TRBJ2-4,TRBV5-1,.,CASKRGASREFWEQGNIQYF,TGCGCCAGCAAAAGGGGGGCCTCCAGGGAGTTTTGGGAACAAGGAAACATTCAGTACTTC
few,TRBJ2-2,TRBV25-1,.,CASSEYISRQGVTGELFF,TGTGCCAGCAGTGAATATATATCCAGGCAAGGGGTCACCGGGGAGCTGTTTTTT
.,TRBJ2-5,TRBV11-2,TRBD2,CASSPRLAGVWETQYF,TGTGCCAGCAGCCCAAGACTAGCGGGAGTCTGGGAGACCCAGTACTTC
many,TRBJ2-1,TRBV5-1,.,CASSLGMWERMPYNEQFF,TGCGCCAGCAGCTTGGGGATGTGGGAGCGGATGCCTTACAATGAGCAGTTCTTC
.,TRBJ2-7,TRBV20-1,TRBD2,CSARGVESGSAYEQYF,TGCAGTGCTAGAGGAGTAGAAAGCGGGAGTGCCTACGAGCAGTACTTC
many,TRBJ2-1,TRBV29-1,.,CSVSGEGGSYNEQFF,TGCAGCGTGTCGGGAGAAGGGGGGTCCTACAATGAGCAGTTCTTC
.,TRBJ2-7,TRBV15,.,CATSRGRGGHEQYF,TGTGCCACCAGCAGGGGGCGAGGAGGGCACGAGCAGTACTTC
.,TRBJ2-3,TRBV4-1,TRBD2,CASSQEPRLAGRVGTDTQYF,TGCGCCAGCAGCCAAGAACCGAGACTAGCGGGACGAGTCGGCACAGATACGCAGTATTTT
.,TRBJ2-1,TRBV7-2,TRBD2,CASSRVGTSVEQFF,TGTGCCAGCAGCCGGGTAGGGACTAGCGTTGAGCAGTTCTTC
.,TRBJ2-3,TRBV11-2,TRBD2,CASSLELAAATQYF,TGTGCCAGCAGCTTAGAACTAGCGGCCGCTACGCAGTATTTT
.,TRBJ2-7,TRBV20-1,TRBD1,CSARAGTGSSYEQYF,TGCAGTGCTAGGGCCGGGACAGGGTCCTCCTACGAGCAGTACTTC
few,TRBJ1-2,TRBV3-1,.,CASSQVLTGTNYGYTF,TGTGCCAGCAGCCAAGTGTTAACAGGGACTAACTATGGCTACACCTTC
.,TRBJ2-1,TRBV24-1,TRBD1,CATSDVGTGRGEQFF,TGTGCCACCAGTGACGTCGGGACAGGTCGGGGTGAGCAGTTCTTC
few,TRBJ2-1,TRBV6-5,TRBD1,CASSYWGQGYAYNEQFF,TGTGCCAGCAGTTACTGGGGACAGGGATACGCCTACAATGAGCAGTTCTTC
many,TRBJ2-5,TRBV3-1,.,CASSQGLGETQYF,TGTGCCAGCAGCCAAGGACTTGGGGAGACCCAGTACTTC
.,TRBJ2-7,TRBV20-1,.,CSATRDRSYEQYF,TGCAGTGCTACGCGGGACAGAAGTTACGAGCAGTACTTC
.,TRBJ1-2,TRBV5-6,TRBD1,CASSLDRARYGYTF,TGTGCCAGCAGCCTGGACAGGGCCCGATATGGCTACACCTTC
few,TRBJ2-2,TRBV6-5,.,CASSYSWTPNTGELFF,TGTGCCAGCAGTTACTCGTGGACGCCGAACACCGGGGAGCTGTTTTTT
many,TRBJ2-7,TRBV12-3/TRBV12-4,.,CASSLGTDSREQYF,TGTGCCAGCAGTTTGGGGACTGACAGTCGGGAGCAGTACTTC
.,TRBJ2-7,TRBV5-1,TRBD1,CASSLVPQGVQYF,TGCGCCAGCAGCTTGGTCCCTCAGGGGGTGCAGTACTTC
few,TRBJ2-7,TRBV5-1,TRBD2,CASSLSGLASHEQYF,TGCGCCAGCAGCTTGAGTGGACTAGCTTCCCACGAGCAGTACTTC
.,TRBJ2-4,TRBV7-9,TRBD1,CASGTDRALLAKNIQYF,TGTGCCAGCGGAACGGACAGGGCCCTTCTAGCCAAAAACATTCAGTACTTC
.,TRBJ2-1,TRBV10-3,TRBD2,CAISDITSGYNEQFF,TGTGCCATCAGTGACATCACTAGCGGCTACAATGAGCAGTTCTTC
few,TRBJ2-5,TRBV15,.,CATSRDQGTAQYF,TGTGCCACCAGCAGAGATCAGGGGACGGCCCAGTACTTC
.,TRBJ2-7,TRBV11-2,TRBD2,CASSSMLAGGNEQYF,TGTGCCAGCAGCTCTATGCTAGCGGGAGGAAACGAGCAGTACTTC
few,TRBJ2-1,TRBV5-1,TRBD2,CASSRLAGVSYNEQFF,TGCGCCAGCAGTCGACTAGCGGGAGTCTCCTACAATGAGCAGTTCTTC
few,TRBJ2-7,TRBV12-3/TRBV12-4,.,CASSFKAGVTYEQYF,TGTGCCAGCAGTTTCAAGGCAGGAGTCACCTACGAGCAGTACTTC
.,TRBJ2-3,TRBV5-4,.,CASSARRGMADTQYF,TGTGCCAGCAGCGCCCGGCGGGGCATGGCAGATACGCAGTATTTT
.,TRBJ2-1,TRBV14,.,CASSRRRISYNEQFF,TGTGCCAGCAGCCGCCGAAGGATATCCTACAATGAGCAGTTCTTC
few,TRBJ2-7,TRBV24-1,.,CATSADRGSGEQYF,TGTGCCACCAGCGCTGACAGAGGGTCTGGCGAGCAGTACTTC
.,TRBJ2-7,TRBV3-1,.,CASSQVGGTYEQYF,TGTGCCAGCAGCCAAGTAGGGGGAACCTACGAGCAGTACTTC
few,TRBJ2-7,TRBV25-1,TRBD1,CASSAWDREYYEQYF,TGTGCCAGCAGTGCGTGGGACAGGGAATACTACGAGCAGTACTTC
.,TRBJ1-2,TRBV5-6,.,CASSLGPSVYGYTF,TGTGCCAGCAGCTTGGGGCCTTCAGTCTATGGCTACACCTTC
many,TRBJ2-1,TRBV7-9,.,CASSLRRDPLEQFF,TGTGCCAGCAGCTTAAGGCGGGACCCGTTGGAGCAGTTCTTC
.,TRBJ2-7,TRBV10-3,.,CAISVTSSTYEQYF,TGTGCCATCAGTGTTACTAGCAGTACCTACGAGCAGTACTTC
.,TRBJ2-1,TRBV5-1,.,CASRMGYRKETWDEQFF,TGCGCCAGCAGGATGGGATACAGGAAAGAGACCTGGGATGAGCAGTTCTTC
few,TRBJ2-7,TRBV5-1,.,CASSLYEAGEQYF,TGCGCCAGCAGCTTGTATGAGGCGGGAGAGCAGTACTTC
few,TRBJ2-1,TRBV12-3/TRBV12-4,.,CASSRTTNEQFF,TGTGCCAGCAGTAGGACCACCAATGAGCAGTTCTTC
.,TRBJ2-7,TRBV5-1,.,CASSLAFEVADEQYF,TGCGCCAGCAGCTTAGCGTTTGAGGTGGCCGACGAGCAGTACTTC
many,TRBJ2-1,TRBV12-3/TRBV12-4,.,CASRGAGLSYNEQFF,TGTGCCAGCAGGGGAGCGGGTCTCTCCTACAATGAGCAGTTCTTC
.,TRBJ2-4,TRBV12-3/TRBV12-4,.,CASSLRGGKNIQYF,TGTGCCAGCAGTTTAAGGGGCGGCAAAAACATTCAGTACTTC
many,TRBJ2-5,TRBV2,TRBD2,CASSDWSGNQETQYF,TGTGCCAGCAGTGATTGGAGCGGGAACCAAGAGACCCAGTACTTC
many,TRBJ2-5,TRBV18,.,CASSPPPAQETQYF,TGTGCCAGCTCACCACCCCCAGCGCAGGAGACCCAGTACTTC
once,TRBJ2-5,TRBV5-5,.,CASSSTGYETQYF,TGTGCCAGCAGCTCTACAGGGTACGAGACCCAGTACTTC
few,TRBJ1-1,TRBV28,.,CASRWQQNTEAFF,TGTGCCAGCAGGTGGCAGCAGAACACTGAAGCTTTCTTT
.,TRBJ2-1,TRBV4-1,TRBD2,CASSQDPGLAGANEQFF,TGCGCCAGCAGCCAAGACCCCGGACTAGCGGGAGCCAATGAGCAGTTCTTC
many,TRBJ2-7,TRBV5-1,.,CASRRTSTYEQYF,TGCGCCAGCAGGCGGACTTCTACCTACGAGCAGTACTTC